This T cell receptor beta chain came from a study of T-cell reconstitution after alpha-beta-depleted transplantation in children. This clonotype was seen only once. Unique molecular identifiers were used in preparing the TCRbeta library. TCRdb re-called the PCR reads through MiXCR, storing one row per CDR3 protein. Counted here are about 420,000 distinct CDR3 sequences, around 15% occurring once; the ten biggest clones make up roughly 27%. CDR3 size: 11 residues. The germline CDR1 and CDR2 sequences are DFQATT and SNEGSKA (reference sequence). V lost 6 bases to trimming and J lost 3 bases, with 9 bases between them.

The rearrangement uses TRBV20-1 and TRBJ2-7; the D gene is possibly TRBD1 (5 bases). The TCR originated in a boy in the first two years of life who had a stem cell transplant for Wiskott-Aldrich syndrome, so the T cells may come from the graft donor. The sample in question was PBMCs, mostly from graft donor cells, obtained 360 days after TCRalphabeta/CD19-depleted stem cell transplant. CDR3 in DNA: TGCAGTGCCATTGACAGCTACGAGCAGTACTTC. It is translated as CSAIDSYEQYF.